The 20 T cell receptor beta chains reported below all come from one sample, sequenced in a study of OX40 agonist ivuxolimab in advanced cancers. TCRdb keeps only in-frame clones here, not all; method: immunoSEQ multiplex PCR. The sample lists 90,000 to 100,000 clones, around 85% occurring once. This specimen was CD4+ or CD8+ T cells sorted from blood, taken in a trial of the OX40 agonist ivuxolimab. These receptors were collected from an adult with an advanced solid tumor such as melanoma, head and neck, liver or kidney cancer.

CDR3 in amino acids: CASSSRQGQYF. The CDR3 coding sequence is TGTGCCAGCAGCTCGAGACAGGGCCAGTACTTC. The rearrangement joins TRBV28 to TRBJ2-5; 7 bases are a match to TRBD1. CDR3 length: 11 amino acids. The trim removed 6 bases at V and 10 bases at J, leaving 5 bases unmatched. Per the germline V gene, CDR1 is MDHEN and CDR2 is SYDVKM.

This clone was seen ten or more times. This chain links TRBV5-8 with TRBJ1-1; D remains ambiguous. The germline V gene encodes CDR1 SGHTS and CDR2 YDEGEE. Trimming shortened V by 9 bases and J by 8 bases, and 11 bases separated the two germline ends. This CDR3 comprises 10 residues. CDR3 loop: CATELIEAFF. The CDR3 coding sequence is TGTGCCACCGAGCTCATAGAAGCTTTCTTT.

This chain connects TRBV6-1 to TRBJ1-4; the D gene is possibly TRBD1 (6 bases). The CDR3 extends over 11 amino acids. V was shortened by 5 bases and J by 14 bases, with 12 bases between the two germline ends. Per germline, CDR1 MNHNS and CDR2 SASEGT. The CDR3 spells CASSQGQMLFF. The CDR3 DNA reads as TGTGCCAGCAGTCAAGGACAGATGCTGTTTTTT.

The rearrangement joins TRBV6-5 to TRBJ1-5, with D possibly TRBD1 on 6 matching bases. The CDR3 is 15 amino acids. Trimming stripped 0 bases from V and 5 bases from J, with 11 bases between. Germline lookup yields CDR1 MNHEY and CDR2 SVGAGI. The CDR3 protein is CASSYSREGDQPQHF. The CDR3 DNA follows: TGTGCCAGCAGTTACTCCAGGGAGGGGGATCAGCCCCAGCATTTT.

The rearrangement uses TRBV6-5 and TRBJ2-7; possibly TRBD1 for D (6 bases). The V end lost 2 bases, the J end lost 2 bases, and 10 bases lay between the germline ends. Germline lookup yields CDR1 MNHEY and CDR2 SVGAGI. This CDR3 region has 14 residues. CDR3 protein: CASSYGGQTYEQYF. The CDR3 region has the DNA TGTGCCAGCAGTTACGGCGGACAGACCTACGAGCAGTACTTC.

The J gene is TRBJ2-5, the V gene TRBV11-2; 11 bases are shared with TRBD2. The CDR3 is made up of 16 amino acids. Germline V gene data show CDR1 as SGHAT and CDR2 as FQNNGV. The junction had 9 bases not matched to a gene; V was cut back by 5 bases and J by 4 bases. The CDR3 region is CASSPGTSGAPETQYF. CDR3 nucleotides: TGTGCCAGCAGCCCAGGGACTAGCGGAGCCCCAGAGACCCAGTACTTC.

The V and J genes are TRBV2 and TRBJ2-1, with D possibly TRBD2 on 6 matching bases. The CDR3 covers 15 residues. Germline V gene lookup returns CDR1 SNHLY and CDR2 FYNNEI. The germline V and J ends were trimmed by 8 bases and 3 bases, with 17 bases remaining between them. CDR3 DNA sequence: TGTGCCAGCGGCCTTAGGGGAGGTGGCTACAATGAGCAGTTCTTC. Translating it yields CASGLRGGGYNEQFF. Full variable domain (rest looked up from reference TRBV2 and TRBJ2-1): EPEVTQTPSHQVTQMGQEVILRCVPISNHLYFYWYRQILGQKVEFLVSFYNNEISEKSEIFDDQFSVERPDGSNFTLKIRSTKLEDSAMYFCASGLRGGGYNEQFFGPGTRLTVL.

This chain joins TRBV28 and TRBJ2-7, with 12 bases that match TRBD2. The junction had 7 bases not matched to a gene; V was cut back by 6 bases and J by 4 bases. The germline gives CDR1 MDHEN, CDR2 SYDVKM. CDR3 size: 15 residues. The DNA of the CDR3 is TGTGCCAGCAGCCAACGGACTAGCGGGAAATACGAGCAGTACTTC. This sequence encodes CASSQRTSGKYEQYF.

This chain links TRBV5-8 with TRBJ2-5; D could derive from TRBD1 or TRBD2 (7 bases each). Trimming left V 4 bases short and J 7 bases short, with 14 bases between. Germline loops: CDR1 SGHTS, CDR2 YDEGEE. This CDR3 has 13 residues. CDR3 sequence reads: CASSNRGGGTQYF. The DNA of the CDR3 is TGTGCCAGCAGCAACAGGGGCGGGGGGACCCAGTACTTC.

This clone appeared once. The V and J genes are TRBV4-3 and TRBJ2-2; tentatively, D is TRBD2 (6 bases). The CDR3 is 15 amino acids. Germline lookup yields CDR1 LGHNA and CDR2 YSLEER. V was pared by 1 base and J by 7 bases, with 13 bases between. The chain's CDR3 is CASSQGGDSIGELFF. For the CDR3, the DNA is TGCGCCAGCAGCCAAGGCGGGGACTCCATCGGGGAGCTGTTTTTT.

In this sample, this clone turned up a few times. The chain has TRBV5-6 and TRBJ1-5, with 8 bases identical to TRBD1. With V trimmed by 4 bases and J by 6 bases, 6 bases remained unmatched. CDR3 size: 14 residues. Germline loops: CDR1 SGHDT, CDR2 YYEEEE. The CDR3 region has the DNA TGTGCCAGCAGCCTCTGGACAGGGTTTCAGCCCCAGCATTTT. It encodes CASSLWTGFQPQHF.

V usage is TRBV5-1 and J usage is TRBJ1-1; no clear D. Trimming cost V 1 base and J 1 base, with 14 bases left between them. CDR3 length equals 16 residues. Germline loops: CDR1 SGHRS, CDR2 YFSETQ. CDR3 coding DNA: TGCGCCAGCAGCTTGTCGGCAACAACAGAGAACACTGAAGCTTTCTTT. It codes for CASSLSATTENTEAFF.

This chain joins TRBV4-2 and TRBJ2-6, with D perhaps TRBD1 (6 bases). The V gene lost 3 bases and the J gene lost 0 bases, with 15 bases spanning the gap. The germline V gene encodes CDR1 LGHNA and CDR2 YNFKEQ. The CDR3 extends over 18 amino acids. The CDR3 protein is CASSHSPTGSSGANVLTF. CDR3 coding DNA: TGTGCCAGCAGCCATTCCCCTACAGGGAGCTCTGGGGCCAACGTCCTGACTTTC.

This chain joins TRBV5-6 and TRBJ1-6, with D unresolved. Germline loops: CDR1 SGHDT, CDR2 YYEEEE. V was cut by 1 base and J by 0 bases, with 5 bases left in between. The CDR3 runs 15 residues. CDR3 bases: TGTGCCAGCAGCTTGCAGCTCTCCTATAATTCACCCCTCCACTTT. It specifies CASSLQLSYNSPLHF. The entire variable domain, with the rest obtained from reference TRBV5-6 and TRBJ1-6, is as follows: DAGVTQSPTHLIKTRGQQVTLRCSPKSGHDTVSWYQQALGQGPQFIFQYYEEEERQRGNFPDRFSGHQFPNYSSELNVNALLLGDSALYLCASSLQLSYNSPLHFGNGTRLTVT.

The gene calls are TRBV5-1 and TRBJ2-3, with 8 nucleotides matching TRBD1. V was clipped by 4 bases and J by 3 bases; unmatched bases: 13. The CDR3 has 17 amino acids. Germline lookup yields CDR1 SGHRS and CDR2 YFSETQ. The CDR3 protein is CASSITPDRGGTDTQYF. CDR3 nucleotide sequence: TGCGCCAGCAGCATCACACCCGACAGGGGAGGTACAGATACGCAGTATTTT. The complete variable domain, with remaining parts taken from reference TRBV5-1 and TRBJ2-3, reads KAGVTQTPRYLIKTRGQQVTLSCSPISGHRSVSWYQQTPGQGLQFLFEYFSETQRNKGNFPGRFSGRQFSNSRSEMNVSTLELGDSALYLCASSITPDRGGTDTQYFGPGTRLTVL.

This chain joins TRBV5-4 and TRBJ2-3, with 7 positions matching TRBD1. The CDR3 consists of 17 residues. V shed 4 bases and J 3 bases; nucleotides not matched to a gene: 14. The V gene's germline CDR1 is SGHNT and CDR2 YYREEE (reference sequence). CDR3 DNA sequence: TGTGCCAGCAGCCGCCTCGACAGGGCCATCCTTACAGATACGCAGTATTTT. It is translated as CASSRLDRAILTDTQYF.

The chain recombines TRBV30 with TRBJ1-4; the D gene is possibly TRBD1 (6 bases). The germline gives CDR1 GTSNPN, CDR2 SVGIG (reference sequence). V was trimmed by 5 bases and J by 8 bases, leaving 18 bases between them. The CDR3 is made up of 14 amino acids. CDR3 sequence (DNA): TGTGCCTGGGGATGGGAACAGGGAGGCGAAAAACTGTTTTTT. It is translated as CAWGWEQGGEKLFF.

The gene calls are TRBV7-3 and TRBJ2-3; 8 bases are a match to TRBD1. The CDR3 is 14 residues long. Germline CDR1 SGHTA, CDR2 FQGTGA. Trimming removed 4 bases from V and 4 bases from J; junction bases left unmatched: 4. The CDR3 loop is CASSSGGRADTQYF. The DNA of the CDR3 is TGTGCCAGCAGCTCAGGGGGCAGGGCAGATACGCAGTATTTT.

This chain joins TRBV14 and TRBJ1-4; D not resolved. Trimming shortened V by 4 bases and J by 8 bases, and 14 bases separated the two germline ends. The CDR3 contains 14 residues. Germline CDR1 reads SGHDN; CDR2 reads FVKESK. The DNA of the CDR3 is TGTGCCAGCAGCCCGGTGGGAGTAGAAGAAAAACTGTTTTTT. Amino acid sequence: CASSPVGVEEKLFF.

This chain links TRBV6-1 with TRBJ2-6, with 10 bases that match TRBD2. Germline CDR1 and CDR2: MNHNS and SASEGT. The CDR3 is 15 residues long. Germline trimming cut 6 bases from V and 4 bases from J; bases unmatched to any gene: 3. The CDR3 DNA sequence: TGTGCCAGCAGAGCGGGGGGGTCCGGGGCCAACGTCCTGACTTTC. Translation gives CASRAGGSGANVLTF.